This paragraph reports one T cell receptor beta chain. TCRdb's copy holds only in-frame clones and misses some; the assay was immunoSEQ multiplex PCR. Of roughly 500,000 clones detected, roughly 87% appear once; the ten largest clones hold roughly 0.92%. The data originate from a study of blood T cell repertoires in COVID-19. Study as a whole: Researchers got acute and convalescent COVID-19 samples from the United States, Italy and Spain. The cDNA or gDNA used as material had been derived from T cells, B-cell-depleted T cells, or PBMCs.

Germline loops: CDR1 KGHSH, CDR2 LQKENI. J gave up 8 bases and V 4 bases, and 10 bases lay outside the gene matches. The CDR3 is 15 residues long. The sequence came from a man aged 18 to 35 with COVID-19, enrolled during active disease. This chain links TRBV18 with TRBJ2-3, with 9 bases that match TRBD2. Sequenced input: peripheral blood. CDR3 region: CASSRISGGLGTQYF. CDR3 sequence (DNA): TGTGCCAGCTCACGTATTAGCGGGGGATTGGGTACGCAGTATTTT.